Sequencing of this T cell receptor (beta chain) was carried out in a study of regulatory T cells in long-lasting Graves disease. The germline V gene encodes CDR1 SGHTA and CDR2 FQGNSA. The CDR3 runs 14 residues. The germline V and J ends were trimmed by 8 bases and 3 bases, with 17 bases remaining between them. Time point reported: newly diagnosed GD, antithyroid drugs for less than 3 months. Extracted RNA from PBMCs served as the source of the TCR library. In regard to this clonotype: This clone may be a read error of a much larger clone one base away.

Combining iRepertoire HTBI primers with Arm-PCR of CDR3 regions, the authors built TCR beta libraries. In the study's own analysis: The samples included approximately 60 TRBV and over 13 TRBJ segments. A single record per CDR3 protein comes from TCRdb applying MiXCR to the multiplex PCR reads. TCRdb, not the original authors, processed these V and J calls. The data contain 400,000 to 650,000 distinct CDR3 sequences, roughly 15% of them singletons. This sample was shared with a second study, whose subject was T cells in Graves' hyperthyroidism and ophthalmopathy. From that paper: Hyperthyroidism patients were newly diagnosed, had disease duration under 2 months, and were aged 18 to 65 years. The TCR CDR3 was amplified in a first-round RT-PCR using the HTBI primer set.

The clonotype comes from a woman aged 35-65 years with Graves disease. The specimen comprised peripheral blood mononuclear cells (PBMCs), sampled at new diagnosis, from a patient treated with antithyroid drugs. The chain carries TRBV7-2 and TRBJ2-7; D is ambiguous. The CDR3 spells CASAGVGSHYEQYF. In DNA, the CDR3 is TGTGCCAGCGCCGGTGTAGGGTCTCACTACGAGCAGTACTTC.